This TCR beta chain was found in a study of blood T cell repertoires in COVID-19. Study at large: Some COVID-19 samples were acute and others convalescent; all came from the United States, Italy and Spain.

Authors' analysis steps: Reference gene primers were amplified, and this amplification served to estimate nucleated cell counts. Here immunoSEQ multiplex PCR was the method, and the copy in TCRdb shows in-frame clones only, minus some. V and J calls and clone size are copied from that table; D and trimming were computed from the DNA. The sample lists some 290,000 clones; more than 85% were seen once. The participants were between roughly 18 and 90 years old and came from 20 to 30 US areas. Exposed participants encountered a COVID-19 case during the 2 weeks preceding study entry. This CDR3 has 14 amino acids. CDR1 is SGHRS, CDR2 YFSETQ, per germline. Trimming cost V 4 bases and J 0 bases, with 7 bases left between them.

Source material: PBMCs or T cells enriched from blood (not recorded which). The sequence was collected from a woman younger than 45 who had been exposed to COVID-19. The chain employs TRBV5-1 and TRBJ2-2; maybe TRBD1 (5 bases). The DNA for the CDR3 is TGCGCCAGCAGCGGACAAGCGAACACCGGGGAGCTGTTTTTT. As protein: CASSGQANTGELFF.